This entry features one T cell receptor beta chain sequence. Its recognized antigen is unknown. The record has no base qualities; no much larger clone is one base away. TCRbeta CDR3 regions were amplified from genomic DNA using the immunoSEQ Assay, a bias-controlled multiplex PCR. In the original analysis: The number of nucleated cells in each sample was estimated by amplification of reference gene primers within the assay. To quantify the absolute abundance of each unique TCRbeta CDR3 rearrangement, sequence reads were collapsed and filtered. For each sample, productive Simpson clonality was calculated as the square root of Simpson's diversity index across productive rearrangements. Drawn from immuneACCESS, this table holds only the in-frame rearrangements with V and J called that TCRdb kept. Clones are partly lost; checked studies trace under half to an unresolved V gene and leave the rest unexplained. Clone size and the V and J calls come from that table; the DNA yielded D and trimming. This sample comprises approximately 280,000 clones, around nine tenths of them detected only once. The leading ten clones occupy over 2% of the sample.

The data originate from a study of blood T cell repertoires in COVID-19 (dated by TCRdb to the early 2020s). Looking at the study overall: The collaborator samples originated in the United States, Italy and Spain and spanned the acute and convalescent phases of COVID-19. Samples came from the ongoing ImmuneRACE study (first 160 participants) plus 1,254 subjects from 6 global collaborators. Where available, HLA class I and class II types were obtained from metadata supplied by the sample provider rather than from assay-based typing. Subjects who had been exposed to COVID-19, were actively infected with it, or had recovered from it provided the deeply sampled blood TCRbeta repertoires that made up the dataset. The repertoires were released in a freely available public database intended as a resource for research on the immune response to SARS-CoV-2. The material from the prospective study consisted of cDNA or gDNA derived from T cells, B-cell-depleted T cells, or PBMCs. Sample metadata almost always included a de-identified subject ID, COVID-19 status, age in years and sex. The study at large found these results: Clinical and demographic metadata were provided uncurated, with the amount varying by source and participant.

In the prospective study, participants were roughly 18 to 100 years old, resided in approximately 22 geographic areas of the United States, and were enrolled through a virtual design. Cohort assignment in the prospective study relied on participant-reported clinical history from a screening survey and a study questionnaire. ImmuneRACE Cohort 3 recovered participants were defined by two consecutive negative NP/OP PCR tests, healthcare professional clearance, or symptom resolution. Mobile phlebotomists in the prospective study collected whole blood, serum and a nasopharyngeal or oropharyngeal swab from every participant. Over a roughly 2-month period, participants in the prospective study had the option of providing additional blood draws and questionnaires. Prospective study blood samples were shipped either frozen or at room temperature before DNA extraction. Germline trimming: 3 bases from V, 3 bases from J; junction bases outside gene matches: 5. Inclusive of the bounding cysteine and phenylalanine, the CDR3 is 15 residues long. Only the CDR3 part of the read is kept: 45 bases, read in frame from the first base. Taken from the germline V gene, the CDR1 and CDR2 loops are SGHVS and FNYEAQ.

The sequence was collected from a woman between 18 and 29 years old who had recovered from COVID-19. The chain is made from TRBV7-6 and TRBJ2-1, with 7 middle bases fitting TRBD2. The material sequenced was PBMCs or T cells enriched from blood (not recorded which). The DNA sequence is given as TGTGCCAGCAGCTTGGGCGGGGGAGTCTACAATGAGCAGTTCTTC. The resulting protein is CASSLGGGVYNEQFF.